This T cell receptor beta chain appears in the sequencing data of a study of blood T cell repertoires in COVID-19. V was cut by 5 bases and J by 0 bases, with 10 bases left in between. CDR1 and CDR2 from the germline V gene are SGHDN and FVKESK. The CDR3 totals 15 residues. TCRdb keeps only in-frame clones here, not all; method: immunoSEQ multiplex PCR. Among approximately 300,000 clones, almost 90% were seen once, and the ten largest hold approximately 4.3%. Which cohort a participant joined came from the clinical history participants gave. The chain has TRBV14 and TRBJ1-4; possibly TRBD1 for D (6 bases). Sequences were obtained from PBMCs or T cells enriched from blood (not recorded which). This TCR came from a woman younger than 30 with acute COVID-19. CDR3 amino acids: CASSEQGATNEKLFF. The CDR3, as DNA: TGTGCCAGCAGCGAACAGGGAGCAACTAATGAAAAACTGTTTTTT.